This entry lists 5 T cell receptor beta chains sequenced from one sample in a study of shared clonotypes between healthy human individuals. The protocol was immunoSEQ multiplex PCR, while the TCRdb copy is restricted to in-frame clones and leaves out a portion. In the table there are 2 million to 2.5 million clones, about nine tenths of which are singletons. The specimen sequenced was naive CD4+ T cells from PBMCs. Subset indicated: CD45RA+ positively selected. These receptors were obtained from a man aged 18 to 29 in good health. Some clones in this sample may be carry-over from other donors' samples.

CDR3 protein: CASSLGGTSDAGELFF. The CDR3 DNA follows: TGCGCCAGCAGCTTGGGTGGGACTAGCGACGCCGGGGAGCTGTTTTTT. The chain links TRBV5-1 to TRBJ2-2; 10 bases agree with TRBD2. CDR3 length: 16 amino acids. Germline CDR1 SGHRS, CDR2 YFSETQ. The V segment lost 0 bases and the J segment 6 bases; nucleotides outside the gene matches: 5.

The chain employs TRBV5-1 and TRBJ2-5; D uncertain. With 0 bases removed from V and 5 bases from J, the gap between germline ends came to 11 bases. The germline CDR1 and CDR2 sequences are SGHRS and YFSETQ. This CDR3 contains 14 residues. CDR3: CASSLARVGETQYF. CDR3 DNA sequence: TGCGCCAGCAGCTTGGCCCGGGTCGGGGAGACCCAGTACTTC.

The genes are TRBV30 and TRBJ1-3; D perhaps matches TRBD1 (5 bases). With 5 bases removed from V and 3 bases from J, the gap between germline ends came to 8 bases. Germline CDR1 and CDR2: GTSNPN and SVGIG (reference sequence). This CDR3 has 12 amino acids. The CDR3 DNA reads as TGTGCCTGGGGGACGCGTGGAAACACCATATATTTT. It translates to CAWGTRGNTIYF. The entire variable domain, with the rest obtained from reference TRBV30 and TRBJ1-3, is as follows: SQTIHQWPATLVQPVGSPLSLECTVEGTSNPNLYWYRQAAGRGLQLLFYSVGIGQISSEVPQNLSASRPQDRQFILSSKKLLLSDSGFYLCAWGTRGNTIYFGEGSWLTVV.

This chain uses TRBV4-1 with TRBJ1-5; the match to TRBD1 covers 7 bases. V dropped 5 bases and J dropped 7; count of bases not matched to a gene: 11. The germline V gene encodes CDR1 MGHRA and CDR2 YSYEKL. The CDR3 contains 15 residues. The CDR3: CASSNGKGARQPQHF. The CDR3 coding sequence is TGCGCCAGCAGCAACGGCAAGGGGGCAAGACAGCCCCAGCATTTT.

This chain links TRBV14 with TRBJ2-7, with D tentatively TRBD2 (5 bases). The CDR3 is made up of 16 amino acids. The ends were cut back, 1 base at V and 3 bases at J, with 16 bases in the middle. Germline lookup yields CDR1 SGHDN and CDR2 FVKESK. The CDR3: CASSQGPPRGLYEQYF. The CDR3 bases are TGTGCCAGCAGCCAAGGGCCCCCGAGAGGGCTCTACGAGCAGTACTTC.